The sequence of this T cell receptor beta chain was determined in a study of T cell responses to AZD1222 COVID-19 vaccine. Measured with immunoSEQ multiplex PCR; TCRdb has only the in-frame clones, and not every one. The sample has tens of thousands of clones; about 92% are singletons. The clonotype originates from an adult who received the AZD1222 COVID-19 vaccine. The sequencing here drew on peripheral blood, taken 28 days after the second AZD1222 dose.

In nucleotides, the CDR3 is TGTGCCAGCAGGCACCAGGGGGCGCCCCCAGATACGCAGTATTTT. Translating gives CASRHQGAPPDTQYF. V gene TRBV27 combines with J gene TRBJ2-3; TRBD1 aligns across 8 bases. This CDR3 region has 15 residues. Germline V gene sequence: CDR1 MNHEY, CDR2 SMNVEV (reference sequence). With V trimmed by 6 bases and J by 4 bases, 9 bases remained unmatched.